This T cell receptor (beta chain) derives from a study of cytomegalovirus exposure and HLA in healthy donors. PCR employed 60 Vbeta and 13 Jbeta primers. The table came from immunoSEQ multiplex PCR; TCRdb's copy has only in-frame clones and leaves some out. The sample has some 180,000 clones; roughly 70% are singletons. This CDR3 is 14 amino acids long. Trimming cost V 9 bases and J 1 base, with 15 bases left between them. In germline, CDR1 is SGHTA, CDR2 FQGNSA. Material for sequencing was PBMCs. The TCR comes from a woman under 30 in good health and CMV-seropositive. This chain uses TRBV7-2 with TRBJ1-1; D unclear. DNA for the CDR3: TGTGCCAGTCAATACCCCACAGAGAACACTGAAGCTTTCTTT. The encoded protein is CASQYPTENTEAFF.